The next 14 T cell receptor beta chains were all read from a single sample in a study of Graves' ophthalmopathy and Graves' hyperthyroidism. RNA transcripts were the template, and TCR beta CDR3 regions were amplified from them. Second-round multiplex PCR came after first-round RT-PCR with HTBI primers. From the multiplex PCR reads, TCRdb called clonotypes with MiXCR, one entry per CDR3 protein. The profile shows about 400,000 distinct CDR3 sequences, around 20% of them singletons. What was sequenced was peripheral blood. These receptors originate from a woman aged 18-29 years with Graves' ophthalmopathy.

This chain connects TRBV4-1 to TRBJ2-7; 11 bases line up with TRBD2. The CDR3 contains 15 residues. J was trimmed by 3 bases and V by 4 bases; bases with no gene match: 5. The germline V gene has CDR1 MGHRA and CDR2 YSYEKL. The CDR3 reads CASSLTSGSFYEQYF. CDR3 DNA: TGCGCCAGCAGCCTTACTAGCGGGAGCTTCTACGAGCAGTACTTC.

At least ten counts were recorded for this clonotype. The V call is TRBV6-2 or TRBV6-3, the J call TRBJ1-1, with TRBD1 matching over 7 bases. The V gene end was trimmed by 6 bases and the J gene end by 8 bases; junction bases not matched to a gene: 9. Germline V gene lookup returns CDR1 MNHEY and CDR2 SVGEGT. The CDR3 has 13 residues. The CDR3 DNA is TGTGCCAGCAGCGGAGGGGGCCCAAGAGAAGCTTTCTTT. This sequence encodes CASSGGGPREAFF.

This clonotype showed up many times. V is TRBV5-1 and J is TRBJ2-4; D is possibly TRBD2 (6 bases). Germline CDR1 is SGHRS and CDR2 is YFSETQ. V gave up 4 bases and J gave up 6 bases, with 11 bases separating them. CDR3 length: 13 residues. CDR3 loop: CASSTRDGNIQYF. In nucleotides, the CDR3 is TGCGCCAGCAGCACGCGGGACGGAAACATTCAGTACTTC. The full variable domain, with the rest looked up from reference TRBV5-1 and TRBJ2-4, is KAGVTQTPRYLIKTRGQQVTLSCSPISGHRSVSWYQQTPGQGLQFLFEYFSETQRNKGNFPGRFSGRQFSNSRSEMNVSTLELGDSALYLCASSTRDGNIQYFGAGTRLSVL.

This clonotype has at least ten counts. This rearrangement joins TRBV28 to TRBJ1-5, with D perhaps matching TRBD1 (5 bases). V was cut by 6 bases and J by 2 bases, with 11 bases left in between. Germline CDR1 and CDR2: MDHEN and SYDVKM. The CDR3 has 14 amino acids. CDR3 coding DNA: TGTGCCAGCAGGGCCGGGGGTGGCAATCAGCCCCAGCATTTT. This encodes CASRAGGGNQPQHF.

This clonotype was observed many times. This chain links TRBV30 with TRBJ1-1; D not certain. The V end was cut by 3 bases, the J end by 1 base, with 6 bases between. Per germline, CDR1 GTSNPN and CDR2 SVGIG (reference sequence). This CDR3 is built from 12 residues. DNA of the CDR3: TGTGCCTGGAGCAGAACGAACACTGAAGCTTTCTTT. This gives the protein CAWSRTNTEAFF.

This clonotype occurred a few times. A read error may be the cause here, since a much bigger clone is one base away. Likely a read error: the CDR3 ends without its conserved phenylalanine or tryptophan. The chain uses TRBV27 and TRBJ1-1, with D perhaps TRBD1 (5 bases). This CDR3 has 13 residues. Trimming removed 3 bases at V and 6 bases at J, with 11 bases between. Looked up from germline, CDR1 is MNHEY and CDR2 is SMNVEV (reference sequence). The CDR3 nucleotides are TGTGCCAGCAGTTTCCCCGGGACCCCTGAAGCTTTCTCT. As protein: CASSFPGTPEAFS.

This clonotype was recorded at least ten times. The chain carries TRBV12-3 or TRBV12-4 and TRBJ1-5; 7 bases line up with TRBD1. The CDR3 runs 13 residues. The V segment lost 6 bases and the J segment 9 bases; nucleotides outside the gene matches: 8. For the CDR3, the DNA is TGTGCCAGCAGAAAGGGAGGGGGCAGGCCCCAGCATTTT. Amino acid sequence: CASRKGGGRPQHF.

This clonotype was seen ten or more times. The chain is built from TRBV28 and TRBJ2-2, with D possibly TRBD2 on 5 matching bases. The V gene lost 3 bases and the J gene lost 4 bases, with 12 bases spanning the gap. Germline CDR1 and CDR2: MDHEN and SYDVKM. The CDR3 spans 15 residues. As DNA, the CDR3 is TGTGCCAGCAGTTTCCGCCCCACTAGCACCGGGGAGCTGTTTTTT. This encodes CASSFRPTSTGELFF. Full variable domain (missing parts from reference TRBV28 and TRBJ2-2): DVKVTQSSRYLVKRTGEKVFLECVQDMDHENMFWYRQDPGLGLRLIYFSYDVKMKEKGDIPEGYSVSREKKERFSLILESASTNQTSMYLCASSFRPTSTGELFFGEGSRLTVL.

The J gene is TRBJ2-2, the V gene TRBV29-1, with 9 positions matching TRBD1. The CDR3 contains 14 residues. Germline V lookup: CDR1 SQVTM, CDR2 ANQGSEA. J lost 3 bases, V lost 1 base, and 0 bases had no gene match. CDR3 sequence reads: CSVEGTGDTGELFF. In nucleotides, the CDR3 is TGCAGCGTTGAAGGGACAGGGGACACCGGGGAGCTGTTTTTT.

This clonotype was detected many times. The chain joins TRBV29-1 to TRBJ2-2; D unresolved. Trimming took off 5 bases at V and 0 bases at J, with 10 bases between the two ends. Germline V gene sequence: CDR1 SQVTM, CDR2 ANQGSEA. CDR3 length: 14 residues. CDR3: CSVLSVTNTGELFF. CDR3 nucleotides: TGCAGCGTTCTGAGTGTAACGAACACCGGGGAGCTGTTTTTT.

The chain combines TRBV12-3 or TRBV12-4 with TRBJ2-5; TRBD2 matches at 14 bases. The CDR3 runs 17 residues. With V trimmed by 4 bases and J by 2 bases, 6 bases remained unmatched. The CDR3 here is CASSSRTSGRNQETQYF. CDR3 nucleotide sequence: TGTGCCAGCAGTTCCAGGACTAGCGGGAGGAATCAAGAGACCCAGTACTTC.

This clonotype was seen repeatedly, ten times or more. The rearrangement links TRBV28 to TRBJ2-4; TRBD2 matches at 12 bases. Germline V gene data show CDR1 as MDHEN and CDR2 as SYDVKM. The V gene end was trimmed by 7 bases and the J gene end by 5 bases; junction bases not matched to a gene: 3. This CDR3 is built from 14 residues. The CDR3 region has the DNA TGTGCCAGCAAGACTAGCGGGGGACAAAACATTCAGTACTTC. Translating it yields CASKTSGGQNIQYF.

CDR3 DNA sequence: TGTGCCAGCAGCTTGGGACAGTCGAGCACTGAAGCTTTCTTT. Translation gives CASSLGQSSTEAFF. This chain joins TRBV6-2 or TRBV6-3 and TRBJ1-1, with 7 bases lining up with TRBD1. J gave up 4 bases and V 6 bases, and 8 bases lay outside the gene matches. Germline CDR1 MNHEY, CDR2 SVGEGT. This CDR3 region has 14 residues.

This clonotype occurred many times. The chain links TRBV28 to TRBJ2-2, with 7 nucleotides matching TRBD1. CDR3 length: 16 residues. Per germline, CDR1 MDHEN and CDR2 SYDVKM. V dropped 8 bases and J dropped 2; count of bases not matched to a gene: 11. The DNA for the CDR3 is TGTGCCAGCCTCGGTCTATACAGGGGAAACACCGGGGAGCTGTTTTTT. Translation gives CASLGLYRGNTGELFF.